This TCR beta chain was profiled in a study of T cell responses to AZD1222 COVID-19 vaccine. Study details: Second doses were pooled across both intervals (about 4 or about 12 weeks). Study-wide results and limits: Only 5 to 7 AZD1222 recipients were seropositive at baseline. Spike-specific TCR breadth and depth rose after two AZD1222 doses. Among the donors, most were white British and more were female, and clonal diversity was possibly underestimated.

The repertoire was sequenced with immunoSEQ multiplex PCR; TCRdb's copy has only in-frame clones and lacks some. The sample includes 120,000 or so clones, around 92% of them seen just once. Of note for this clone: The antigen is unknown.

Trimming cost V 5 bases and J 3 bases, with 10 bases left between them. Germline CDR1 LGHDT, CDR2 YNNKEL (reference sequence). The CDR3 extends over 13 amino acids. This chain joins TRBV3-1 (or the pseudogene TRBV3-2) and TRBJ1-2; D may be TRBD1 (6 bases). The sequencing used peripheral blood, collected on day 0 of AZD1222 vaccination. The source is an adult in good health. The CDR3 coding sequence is TGTGCCAGCAGCTCCGGGACACACTATGGCTACACCTTC. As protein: CASSSGTHYGYTF.